This TCR beta chain came from a study of cytomegalovirus exposure and HLA in healthy donors. Whole-study findings and limits: Roughly uniform sequencing depth across donors was assumed, possibly incorrectly.

This CDR3 is built from 15 residues. Losses at the gene ends were 4 bases for V and 8 bases for J; bases not matched to a gene: 7. Germline V lookup: CDR1 MGHRA, CDR2 YSYEKL. PCR involved 60 Vbeta and 13 Jbeta primers. TCRdb's table, derived via immunoSEQ multiplex PCR, lists solely in-frame clones and lacks some. The table has under 150,000 clones, around 70% seen once. Notes on this clone: The antigen remains undetermined.

The sequence was obtained from a man aged 40-49 years in good health and CMV-seronegative. This chain uses TRBV4-1 with TRBJ2-1, with 11 bases lining up with TRBD2. The sample comprised PBMCs. CDR3 region: CASSRGLAGGDEQFF. The CDR3 bases are TGCGCCAGCAGCCGGGGCCTAGCGGGGGGCGATGAGCAGTTCTTC.